Listed here are 5 T cell receptor beta chains from one sample, sequenced in a study of T cell responses to AZD1222 COVID-19 vaccine. Data came from immunoSEQ multiplex PCR; TCRdb stores just in-frame clones and leaves some out. Here the sample spans roughly 100,000 clones, around nine tenths being singletons. This specimen was peripheral blood, taken on day 0 of AZD1222 vaccination. These receptors were taken from an adult in good health.

The rearrangement joins TRBV23-1 to TRBJ2-5; D gene ambiguous. TRBV23-1 is sorted into the ORF group, with uncertain function. V lost 0 bases, J lost 5 bases, and 4 bases lay in between. The CDR3 totals 12 residues. CDR3 DNA: TGCGCCAGCAGTCAATCGCTGGAGACCCAGTACTTC. Protein sequence: CASSQSLETQYF.

The chain recombines TRBV24-1 with TRBJ2-3, with 10 bases fitting TRBD1. The V and J ends lost 4 bases and 0 bases, in that order; junction bases with no gene match: 9. This CDR3 contains 18 residues. CDR1 is KGHDR and CDR2 is SFDVKD in the germline V gene. The CDR3, as DNA: TGTGCCACCAGTGACCATAATCCGGGACAGGGGAGCACAGATACGCAGTATTTT. This translates into CATSDHNPGQGSTDTQYF.

In regard to this clone: Within the sample, other DNA sequences also encode this same CDR3. The J gene is TRBJ2-2, the V gene TRBV3-1 (or the pseudogene TRBV3-2); a weak D match, TRBD1 (5 bases). The germline V gene encodes CDR1 LGHDT and CDR2 YNNKEL (reference sequence). The length of the CDR3 is 14 residues. The V and J ends lost 8 bases and 3 bases respectively, with 13 bases between them. The CDR3 here is CASLGARDTGELFF. The CDR3, as DNA: TGTGCCAGCCTTGGGGCCAGGGACACCGGGGAGCTGTTTTTT.

This clone was recorded once. The genes are TRBV2 and TRBJ1-4; D is ambiguous. V lost 6 bases and J 8 bases, leaving 16 bases between the germline ends. The germline V gene encodes CDR1 SNHLY and CDR2 FYNNEI. CDR3 length: 14 amino acids. The CDR3 sequence: CASRVAQNGEKLFF. CDR3 bases: TGTGCCAGCAGGGTGGCCCAGAATGGGGAAAAACTGTTTTTT.

The gene calls are TRBV29-1 and TRBJ2-3; 9 bases line up with TRBD2. CDR3 length equals 13 residues. Germline V gives CDR1 SQVTM, CDR2 ANQGSEA. Unmatched junction bases numbered 7, after V lost 8 bases and J lost 4 bases. In nucleotides, the CDR3 is TGCAGCTCCTCCGGGACTAGCCCAGATACGCAGTATTTT. It yields the protein CSSSGTSPDTQYF.